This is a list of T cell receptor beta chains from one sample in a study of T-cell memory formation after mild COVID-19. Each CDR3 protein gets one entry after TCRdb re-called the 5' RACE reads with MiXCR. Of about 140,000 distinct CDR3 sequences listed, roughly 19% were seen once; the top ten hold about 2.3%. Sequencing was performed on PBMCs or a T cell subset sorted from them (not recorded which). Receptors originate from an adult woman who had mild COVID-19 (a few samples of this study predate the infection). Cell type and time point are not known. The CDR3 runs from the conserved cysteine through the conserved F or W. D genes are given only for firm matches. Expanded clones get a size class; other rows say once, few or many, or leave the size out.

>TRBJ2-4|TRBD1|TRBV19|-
CASRLYPTMGKQGTLKNIQYF
TGTGCCAGTAGACTCTATCCTACAATGGGGAAACAGGGGACGCTCAAAAACATTCAGTACTTC
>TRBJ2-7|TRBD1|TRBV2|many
CASSGTGGSYEQYF
TGTGCCAGCAGTGGGACAGGGGGTTCCTACGAGCAGTACTTC
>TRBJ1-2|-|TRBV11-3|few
CASSFEGDSSYTF
TGTGCCAGCAGCTTCGAAGGGGACTCAAGCTACACCTTC
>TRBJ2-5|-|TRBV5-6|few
CASSFMGKTQYF
TGTGCCAGCAGCTTTATGGGGAAGACCCAGTACTTC
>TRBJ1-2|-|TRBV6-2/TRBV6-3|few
CASIDSHYGYTF
TGTGCCAGCATCGACAGTCACTATGGCTACACCTTC
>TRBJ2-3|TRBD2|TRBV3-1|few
CASGERGGTDTQYF
TGTGCCAGCGGAGAGCGGGGGGGAACAGATACGCAGTATTTT
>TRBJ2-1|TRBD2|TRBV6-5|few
CASSPGGLAKGHNEQFF
TGTGCCAGCAGCCCTGGGGGACTAGCAAAAGGGCACAATGAGCAGTTCTTC
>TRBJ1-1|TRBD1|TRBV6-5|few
CASSYSLRTGVNTEAFF
TGTGCCAGCAGTTACTCGCTTCGGACAGGGGTTAACACTGAAGCTTTCTTT
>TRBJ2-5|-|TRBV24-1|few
CATSDTRTAQETQYF
TGTGCCACCAGTGATACCAGGACAGCACAAGAGACCCAGTACTTC
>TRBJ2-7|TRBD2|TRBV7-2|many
CASSLGRGLAGAPLGEQYF
TGTGCCAGCAGCTTAGGGCGGGGACTAGCGGGAGCCCCCCTAGGCGAGCAGTACTTC
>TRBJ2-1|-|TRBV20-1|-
CSARDGRRARGEQFF
TGCAGTGCTAGAGATGGACGTCGGGCCCGGGGTGAGCAGTTCTTC
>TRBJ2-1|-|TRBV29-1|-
CSVDLGGGYNEQFF
TGCAGCGTTGACTTAGGGGGGGGCTACAATGAGCAGTTCTTC
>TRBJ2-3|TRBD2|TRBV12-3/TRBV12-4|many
CASSSTGTSRPDTQYF
TGTGCCAGCAGTTCTACCGGGACTAGCCGCCCAGATACGCAGTATTTT
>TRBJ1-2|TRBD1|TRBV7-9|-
CASSPQGAYGYTF
TGTGCCAGCAGCCCACAGGGGGCCTATGGCTACACCTTC
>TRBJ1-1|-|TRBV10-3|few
CAISEKGTLNTEAFF
TGTGCCATCAGTGAGAAAGGGACACTGAACACTGAAGCTTTCTTT
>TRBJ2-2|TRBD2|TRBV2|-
CASTEAGGTGELFF
TGTGCCAGCACGGAAGCGGGGGGAACCGGGGAGCTGTTTTTT
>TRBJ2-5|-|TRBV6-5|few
CASSQQQGRETQYF
TGTGCCAGCAGTCAACAACAGGGTAGGGAGACCCAGTACTTC
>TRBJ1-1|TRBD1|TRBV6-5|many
CASRNRGQEAFF
TGTGCCAGCAGAAACAGGGGGCAAGAAGCTTTCTTT
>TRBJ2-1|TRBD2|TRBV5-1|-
CASSLAGRSSYNEQFF
TGCGCCAGCAGCTTGGCCGGGAGGAGCTCCTACAATGAGCAGTTCTTC
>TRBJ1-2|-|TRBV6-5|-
CASSYAGGDDGYTF
TGTGCCAGCAGTTACGCTGGGGGGGACGACGGCTACACCTTC
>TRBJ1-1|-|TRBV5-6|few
CASSKMPGHTNTEAFF
TGTGCCAGCAGCAAGATGCCGGGACACACGAACACTGAAGCTTTCTTT
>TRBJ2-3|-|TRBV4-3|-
CASSSKTGGSTDTQYF
TGCGCCAGCAGCTCCAAGACCGGGGGCTCTACAGATACGCAGTATTTT
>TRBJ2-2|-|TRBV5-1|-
CASSFTGGTGELFF
TGCGCCAGCAGCTTCACAGGCGGCACCGGGGAGCTGTTTTTT
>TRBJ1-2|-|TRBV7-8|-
CASSLAAGSGVGYGYTF
TGTGCCAGCAGCTTAGCGGCAGGGTCTGGTGTGGGCTATGGCTACACCTTC
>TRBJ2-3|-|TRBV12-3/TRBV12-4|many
CASSFQLTDTQYF
TGTGCCAGCAGTTTCCAGCTCACAGATACGCAGTATTTT
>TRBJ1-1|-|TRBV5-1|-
CASSLEPEVNTEAFF
TGCGCCAGCAGCTTGGAGCCGGAGGTGAACACTGAAGCTTTCTTT
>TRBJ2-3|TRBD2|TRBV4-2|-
CASSPHSSGASTDTQYF
TGTGCCAGCAGCCCCCACTCTAGCGGAGCCTCCACAGATACGCAGTATTTT
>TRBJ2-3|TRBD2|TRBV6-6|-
CASSWDYKDTQYF
TGTGCCAGCAGTTGGGACTACAAAGATACGCAGTATTTT
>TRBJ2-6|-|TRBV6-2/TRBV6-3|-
CASSQDVNVLTF
TGTGCCAGCAGCCAGGACGTCAACGTCCTGACTTTC
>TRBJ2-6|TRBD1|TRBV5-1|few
CASSWNRGPGANVLTF
TGCGCCAGCAGCTGGAACAGGGGGCCCGGGGCCAACGTCCTGACTTTC
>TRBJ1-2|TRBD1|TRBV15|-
CATSRDPRQGEYYGYTF
TGTGCCACCAGCAGAGACCCTCGACAGGGGGAGTACTATGGCTACACCTTC
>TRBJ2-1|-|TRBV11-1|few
CASSFRVLRTYNEQFF
TGTGCCAGCAGCTTCCGGGTCCTCCGGACGTACAATGAGCAGTTCTTC
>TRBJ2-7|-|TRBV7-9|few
CASSTDSNREQYF
TGTGCCAGCAGCACGGACTCTAATCGAGAGCAGTACTTC
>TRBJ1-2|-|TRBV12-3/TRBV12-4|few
CASSLQGFSGYTF
TGTGCCAGCAGTCTCCAGGGGTTTAGTGGCTACACCTTC
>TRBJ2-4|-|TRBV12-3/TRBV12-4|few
CASSYQGGGVIGPNIQYF
TGTGCCAGCAGCTACCAGGGAGGAGGTGTAATCGGCCCGAACATTCAGTACTTC
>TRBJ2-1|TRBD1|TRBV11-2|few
CASSLDRGGHNEQFF
TGTGCCAGCAGCTTAGATCGAGGGGGCCACAATGAGCAGTTCTTC
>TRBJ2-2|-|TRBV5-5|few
CASSVGHLANTGELFF
TGTGCCAGCAGCGTAGGACACCTCGCGAACACCGGGGAGCTGTTTTTT
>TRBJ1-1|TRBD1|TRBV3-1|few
CASSARDSNTEAFF
TGTGCCAGCAGCGCCAGGGACAGTAACACTGAAGCTTTCTTT
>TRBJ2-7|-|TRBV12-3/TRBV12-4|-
CASSSAGSYEQYF
TGTGCCAGCAGCTCCGCGGGCTCCTACGAGCAGTACTTC
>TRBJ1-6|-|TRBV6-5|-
CATSLRRVSYNSPLHF
TGTGCCACCTCACTACGTCGGGTCTCCTATAATTCACCCCTCCACTTT
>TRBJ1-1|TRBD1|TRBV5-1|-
CASSLEGTGPGTEAFF
TGCGCCAGCAGCTTGGAGGGGACAGGGCCCGGGACTGAAGCTTTCTTT